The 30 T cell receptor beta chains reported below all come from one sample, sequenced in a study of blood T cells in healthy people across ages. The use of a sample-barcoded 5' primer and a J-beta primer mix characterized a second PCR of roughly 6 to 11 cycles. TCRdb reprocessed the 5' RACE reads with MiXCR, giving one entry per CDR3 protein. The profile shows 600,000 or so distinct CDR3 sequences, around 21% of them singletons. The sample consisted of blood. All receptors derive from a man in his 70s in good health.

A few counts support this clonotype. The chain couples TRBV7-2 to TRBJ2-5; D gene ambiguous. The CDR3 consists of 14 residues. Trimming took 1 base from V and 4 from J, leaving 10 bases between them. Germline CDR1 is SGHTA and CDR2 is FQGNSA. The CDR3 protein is CASSLEAFPETQYF. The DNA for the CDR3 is TGTGCCAGCAGCTTAGAGGCGTTCCCAGAGACCCAGTACTTC.

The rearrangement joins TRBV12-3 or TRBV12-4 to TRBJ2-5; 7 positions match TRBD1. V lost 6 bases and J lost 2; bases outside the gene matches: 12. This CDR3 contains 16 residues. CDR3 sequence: CASSRSVDRVQETQYF. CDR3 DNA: TGTGCCAGCAGCCGATCGGTTGACAGGGTTCAAGAGACCCAGTACTTC.

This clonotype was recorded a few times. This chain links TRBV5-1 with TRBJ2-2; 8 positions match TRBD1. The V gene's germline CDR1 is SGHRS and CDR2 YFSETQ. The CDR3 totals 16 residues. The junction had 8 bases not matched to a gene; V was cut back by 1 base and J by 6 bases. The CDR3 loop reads CASSLLETGDPGELFF. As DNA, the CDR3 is TGCGCCAGCAGCTTGCTGGAGACAGGGGACCCCGGGGAGCTGTTTTTT.

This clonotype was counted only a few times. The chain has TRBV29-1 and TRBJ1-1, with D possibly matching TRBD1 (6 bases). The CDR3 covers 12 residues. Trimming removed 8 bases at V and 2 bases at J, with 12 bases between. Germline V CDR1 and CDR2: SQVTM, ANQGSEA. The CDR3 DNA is TGCAGCACCGTACAGGGTAACACTGAAGCTTTCTTT. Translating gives CSTVQGNTEAFF. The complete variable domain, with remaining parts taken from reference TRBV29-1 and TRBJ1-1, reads SAVISQKPSRDICQRGTSLTIQCQVDSQVTMMFWYRQQPGQSLTLIATANQGSEATYESGFVIDKFPISRPNLTFSTLTVSNMSPEDSSIYLCSTVQGNTEAFFGQGTRLTVV.

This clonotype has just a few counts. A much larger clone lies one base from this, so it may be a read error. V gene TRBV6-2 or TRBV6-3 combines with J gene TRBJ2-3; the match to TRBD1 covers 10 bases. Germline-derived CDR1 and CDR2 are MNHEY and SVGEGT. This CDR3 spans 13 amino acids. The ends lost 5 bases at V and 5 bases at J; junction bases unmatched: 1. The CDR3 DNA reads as TGTGCCAGCAGTGGGGACAGGGGAGATACGCAGTATTTT. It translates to CASSGDRGDTQYF.

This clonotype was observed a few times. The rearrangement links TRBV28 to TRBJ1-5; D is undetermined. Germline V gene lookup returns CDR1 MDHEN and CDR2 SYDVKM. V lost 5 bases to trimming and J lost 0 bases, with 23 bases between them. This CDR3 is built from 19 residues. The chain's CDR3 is CASSPPAGDFTYSNQPQHF. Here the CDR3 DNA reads TGTGCCAGCAGTCCTCCAGCAGGAGACTTCACCTATAGCAATCAGCCCCAGCATTTT.

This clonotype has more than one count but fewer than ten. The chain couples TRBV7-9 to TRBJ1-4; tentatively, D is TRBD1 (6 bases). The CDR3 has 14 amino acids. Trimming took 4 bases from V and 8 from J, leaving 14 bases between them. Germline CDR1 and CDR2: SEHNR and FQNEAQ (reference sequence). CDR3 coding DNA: TGTGCCAGCAGCTCCGGGGGGGGCTGGGAAAAACTGTTTTTT. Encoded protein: CASSSGGGWEKLFF.

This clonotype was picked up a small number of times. The CDR3 DNA reads TGTGCCATCAGTGAGCCGGAACTAGCGGGAGAGACCCAGTACTTC. This encodes CAISEPELAGETQYF. V gene TRBV10-3 combines with J gene TRBJ2-5; 9 bases are shared with TRBD2. The CDR3 is 15 amino acids. The V segment lost 2 bases and the J segment 4 bases; nucleotides outside the gene matches: 5. The germline V gene encodes CDR1 ENHRY and CDR2 SYGVKD.

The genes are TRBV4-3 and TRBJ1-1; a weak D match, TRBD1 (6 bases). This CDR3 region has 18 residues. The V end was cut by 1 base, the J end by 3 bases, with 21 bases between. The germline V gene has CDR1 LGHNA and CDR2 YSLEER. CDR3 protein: CASSQARGGTPLDTEAFF. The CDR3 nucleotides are TGCGCCAGCAGCCAAGCGCGCGGCGGGACACCTTTGGACACTGAAGCTTTCTTT.

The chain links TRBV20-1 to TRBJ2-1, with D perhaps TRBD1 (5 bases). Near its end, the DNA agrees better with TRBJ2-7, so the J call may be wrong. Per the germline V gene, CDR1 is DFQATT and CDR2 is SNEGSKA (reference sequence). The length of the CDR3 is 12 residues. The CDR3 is CSANRPSYEQYF. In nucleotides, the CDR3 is TGCAGTGCGAACAGGCCCTCCTACGAGCAGTACTTC.

The CDR3 loop is CASSYGDNYGYTF. Written as DNA, the CDR3 is TGTGCCAGCAGTTATGGAGATAACTATGGCTACACCTTC. The gene calls are TRBV28 and TRBJ1-2; D is ambiguous. This CDR3 is built from 13 residues. Looked up from germline, CDR1 is MDHEN and CDR2 is SYDVKM. Deletions cut 4 bases from V and 1 base from J, with 7 bases between.

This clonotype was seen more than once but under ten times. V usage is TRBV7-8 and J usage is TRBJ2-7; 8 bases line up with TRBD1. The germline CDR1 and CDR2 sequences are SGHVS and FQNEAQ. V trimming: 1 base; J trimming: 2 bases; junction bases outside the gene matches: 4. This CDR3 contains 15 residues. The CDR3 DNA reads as TGTGCCAGCAGCTTAGGAAGACAGGGGACCTACGAGCAGTACTTC. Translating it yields CASSLGRQGTYEQYF.

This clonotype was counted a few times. DNA of the CDR3: TGTGCCAGCAGCCAAGATTCAGGACGAACGGAGACCCAGTACTTC. Translated: CASSQDSGRTETQYF. The J gene is TRBJ2-5, the V gene TRBV14; D call uncertain. CDR1 is SGHDN and CDR2 is FVKESK in the germline V gene. This CDR3 contains 15 residues. V lost 0 bases, J lost 5 bases, and 13 bases lay in between.

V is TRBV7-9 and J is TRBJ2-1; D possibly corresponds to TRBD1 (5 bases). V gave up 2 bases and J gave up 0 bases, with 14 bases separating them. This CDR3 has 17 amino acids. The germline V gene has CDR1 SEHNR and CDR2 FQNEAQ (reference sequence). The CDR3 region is CASSLMGQPSSYNEQFF. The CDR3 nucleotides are TGTGCCAGCAGCTTAATGGGGCAGCCGAGCTCCTACAATGAGCAGTTCTTC.

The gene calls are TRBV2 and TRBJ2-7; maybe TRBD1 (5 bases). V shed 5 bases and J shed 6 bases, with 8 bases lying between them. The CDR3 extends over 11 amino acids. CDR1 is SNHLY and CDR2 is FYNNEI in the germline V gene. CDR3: CASSRQTEQYF. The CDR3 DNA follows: TGTGCCAGCAGTAGACAGACCGAGCAGTACTTC.

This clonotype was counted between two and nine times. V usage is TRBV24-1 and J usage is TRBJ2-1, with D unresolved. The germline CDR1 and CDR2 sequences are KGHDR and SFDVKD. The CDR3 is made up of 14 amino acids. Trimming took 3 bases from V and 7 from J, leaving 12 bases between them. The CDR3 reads CATSDGNRVNEQFF. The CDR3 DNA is TGTGCCACCAGTGATGGCAACCGGGTGAATGAGCAGTTCTTC.

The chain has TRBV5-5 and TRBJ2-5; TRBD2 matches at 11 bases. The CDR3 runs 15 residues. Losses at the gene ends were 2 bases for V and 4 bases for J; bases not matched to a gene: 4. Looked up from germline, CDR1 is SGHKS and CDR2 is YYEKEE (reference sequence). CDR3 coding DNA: TGTGCCAGCAGCTTTAGCGGGAGGGCCCTAGAGACCCAGTACTTC. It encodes CASSFSGRALETQYF.

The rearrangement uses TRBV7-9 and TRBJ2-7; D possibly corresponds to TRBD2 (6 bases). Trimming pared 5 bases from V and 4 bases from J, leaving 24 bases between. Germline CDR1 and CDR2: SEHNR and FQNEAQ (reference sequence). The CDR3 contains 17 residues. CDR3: CASSPMGSASGLYEQYF. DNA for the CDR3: TGTGCCAGCAGCCCGATGGGGTCGGCCTCCGGACTATACGAGCAGTACTTC.

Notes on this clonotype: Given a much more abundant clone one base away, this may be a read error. In DNA form, the CDR3 reads TGCAGCGTTGTGGGTGGACAGCACTACGGGCAGTACTTC. Its translation is CSVVGGQHYGQYF. The gene calls are TRBV29-1 and TRBJ2-1; perhaps TRBD1 as D (6 bases). Gene TRBJ2-7 matches the end of the DNA better, so the J call may be wrong. Germline assignment: CDR1 SQVTM and CDR2 ANQGSEA. CDR3 length equals 13 residues.

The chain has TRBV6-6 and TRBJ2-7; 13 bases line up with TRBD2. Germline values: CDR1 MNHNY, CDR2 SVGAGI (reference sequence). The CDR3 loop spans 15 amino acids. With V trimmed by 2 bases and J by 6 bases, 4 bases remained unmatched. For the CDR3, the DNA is TGTGCCAGCAGTTACGGGACTAGCGGGATTCGCGAGCAGTACTTC. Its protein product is CASSYGTSGIREQYF.

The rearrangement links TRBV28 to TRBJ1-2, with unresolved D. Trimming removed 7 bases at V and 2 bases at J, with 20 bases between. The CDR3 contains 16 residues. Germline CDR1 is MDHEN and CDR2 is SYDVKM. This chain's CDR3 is CASTTPRENSNYGYTF. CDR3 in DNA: TGTGCCAGCACCACCCCTAGGGAAAACAGCAACTATGGCTACACCTTC.

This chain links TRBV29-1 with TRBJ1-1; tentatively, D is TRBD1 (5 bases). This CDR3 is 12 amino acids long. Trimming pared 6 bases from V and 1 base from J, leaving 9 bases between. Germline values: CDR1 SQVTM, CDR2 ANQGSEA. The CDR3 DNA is TGCAGCGTGCACACAGGGAACACTGAAGCTTTCTTT. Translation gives CSVHTGNTEAFF.

The CDR3 DNA reads as TGTGCCAGCAGTTGGGGGACAGGGGGCGATGGGGAAAAACTGTTTTTT. It yields the protein CASSWGTGGDGEKLFF. This chain links TRBV27 with TRBJ1-4; TRBD1 aligns across 12 bases. The CDR3 extends over 16 amino acids. After removal of 4 bases from V and 8 bases from J, the junction contained 8 bases not matched to a gene. Germline V gene lookup returns CDR1 MNHEY and CDR2 SMNVEV (reference sequence).

CDR3 loop: CASSVDSNWGYTF. In DNA form, the CDR3 reads TGTGCCAGCAGCGTAGACTCAAACTGGGGCTACACCTTC. The genes are TRBV9 and TRBJ1-2; D uncertain. V shed 0 bases and J shed 8 bases, with 11 bases lying between them. This CDR3 is 13 amino acids long. Germline V gene data show CDR1 as SGDLS and CDR2 as YYNGEE.

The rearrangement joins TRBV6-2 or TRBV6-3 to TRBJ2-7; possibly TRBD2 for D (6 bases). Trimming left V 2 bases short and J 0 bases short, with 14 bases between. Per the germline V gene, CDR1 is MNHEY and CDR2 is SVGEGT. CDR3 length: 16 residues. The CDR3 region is CASSYLLGSGSYEQYF. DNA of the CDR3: TGTGCCAGCAGTTACCTCCTGGGTAGCGGCTCCTACGAGCAGTACTTC.

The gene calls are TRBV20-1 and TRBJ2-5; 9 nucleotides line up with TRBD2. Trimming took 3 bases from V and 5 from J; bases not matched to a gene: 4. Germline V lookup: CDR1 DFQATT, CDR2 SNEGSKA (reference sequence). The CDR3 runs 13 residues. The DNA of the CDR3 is TGCAGTGCTAGGGGACTAGCAGACGAGACCCAGTACTTC. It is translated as CSARGLADETQYF.

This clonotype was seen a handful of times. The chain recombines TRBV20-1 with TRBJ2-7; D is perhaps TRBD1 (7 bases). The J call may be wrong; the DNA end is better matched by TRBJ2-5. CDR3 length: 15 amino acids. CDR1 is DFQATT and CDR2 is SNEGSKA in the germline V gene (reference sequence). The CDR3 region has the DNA TGCAGTGCTAGAACTCCAGGGGGGATTCAAGAGACCCAGTACTTC. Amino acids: CSARTPGGIQETQYF.

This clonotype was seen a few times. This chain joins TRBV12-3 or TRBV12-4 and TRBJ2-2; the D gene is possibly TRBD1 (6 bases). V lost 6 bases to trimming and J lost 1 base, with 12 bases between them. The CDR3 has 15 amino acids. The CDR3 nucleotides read TGTGCCAGCAGCAAACAGGGCTGGAACACCGGGGAGCTGTTTTTT. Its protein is CASSKQGWNTGELFF.

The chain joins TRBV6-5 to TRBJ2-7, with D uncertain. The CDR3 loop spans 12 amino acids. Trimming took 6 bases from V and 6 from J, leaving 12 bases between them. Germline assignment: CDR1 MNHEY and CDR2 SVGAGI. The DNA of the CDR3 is TGTGCCAGCAGCGGACGCACCGGCGAGCAGTACTTC. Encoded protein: CASSGRTGEQYF.

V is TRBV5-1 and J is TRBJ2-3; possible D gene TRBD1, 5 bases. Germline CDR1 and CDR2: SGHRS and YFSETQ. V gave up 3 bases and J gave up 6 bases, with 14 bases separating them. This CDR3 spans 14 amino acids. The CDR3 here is CASSYQTETDTQYF. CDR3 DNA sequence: TGCGCCAGCAGCTACCAGACAGAGACGGATACGCAGTATTTT.